This TCR beta chain is drawn from a study of blood T cells in healthy people across ages (dated by TCRdb to about 2015). The study in broad terms: In model experiments, template switching captured about one uniquely barcoded TCR beta cDNA molecule for every two T cells. To avoid experimental bias, donors of different ages were spread randomly across the sequencing lanes. The study analyzed two additional independent replicas of 1 million unique cDNA reads from the same blood draw for two donors, one aged 18 to 29 and one aged 80 or older. The donors were divided into four age groups: young (average around 15 years), middle-aged (about 39), aged (roughly 60) and long-lived (roughly 82). Age-related changes in TCR beta repertoire diversity were measured in the study by deep sequencing normalized with unique cDNA molecular identifiers. Summary of the overall study and its limitations: Since profiling was done on bulk unsorted PBMCs, naive and antigen-experienced compartments could not be conclusively compared. Observed TCR beta diversity correlated strongly with the percentage of naive T cells measured by flow cytometry. Compared with the aged group, the long-lived group had more naive CD4+ T cells, fewer expanded clones and increased TCR diversity, a pattern suggesting age selection. The CMV infection status of donors was not known, potentially confounding age-related changes in expanded clonotypes. Estimates of total diversity based on one million sequenced T cells were regarded as lower bounds and as underestimates. Observed TCR beta diversity per million T cells fell roughly linearly with age, and a significant reduction was already apparent by age about 36.

The method was 5' RACE. The instrument was an Illumina HiSeq 2500. The second PCR ran for about 7 to 11 cycles and used a J-beta primer mix along with a sample-barcoded 5' primer. A unique molecular identifier was introduced onto each TCR beta cDNA molecule by a template-switch 5' adaptor carrying 12 random nucleotides. Each sample yielded at least 3 million CDR3-containing paired-end reads. All of the RNA was converted into first-strand cDNA using the Mint cDNA synthesis kit, with a TRBC-specific oligonucleotide serving as the primer. After uracil-DNA glycosylase treatment, a first 18-cycle PCR used universal primers M1SS and BC2_uni_R on all cDNA. The published analysis was carried out like this. Normalization of each sample was performed by random selection of 1 million high-quality reads, each carrying a distinct molecular identifier. Reads with shared molecular identifiers were discarded instead of being binned into consensus sequences. CDR3 identification, clonotype clustering and error correction used MiTCR with a Q25 quality threshold and the strictest error-elimination algorithm. A nonparametric unseen species model with Euler transformation was used to estimate a lower bound on total TCR beta diversity. In-frame beta chains were kept once TCRdb had trimmed the public reads at Q25 with fastp and called clones with MiXCR. One record per CDR3 amino acid sequence lists the most common genes and DNA. The V and J calls reflect TCRdb's pipeline rather than the authors' work. The table for this sample lists approximately 1,000,000 distinct CDR3 sequences; around two fifths of them were counted only once. The leading ten clones occupy 13% of the sample.

Donors were under 40 systemically healthy Caucasian individuals from Russia aged roughly 6 to 100 years. Each donor gave ten milliliters of peripheral blood, collected into EDTA-treated Vacutainer tubes. Ficoll-Paque density-gradient centrifugation was used to isolate PBMCs, with at least 6 million obtained per sample. Trizol reagent was used to extract total RNA from PBMCs, with at least 5.5 micrograms per sample. For every donor, flow cytometry on a PBMC aliquot measured the percentage of naive CD45RAhigh/CD27high T cells. V lost 7 bases and J lost 0 bases; the stretch between them is 12 bases long. The CDR3 covers 13 residues, taking in both the cysteine and the phenylalanine. This entry keeps only the CDR3 DNA: 39 bases, framed from base 1. The germline V gene yields SQVTM for CDR1 and ANQGSEA for CDR2. As for this clonotype: What this receptor recognizes is not known. No base quality information exists; no much larger clone differs at one position.

The sample was blood. This chain joins TRBV29-1 to TRBJ1-1; possibly the D gene is TRBD1, per 5 matching bases. The sequence was collected from a man between 18 and 35 years old in good health. The CDR3: CSGEGRMNTEAFF. Read as DNA, the sequence is TGCAGCGGGGAGGGACGTATGAACACTGAAGCTTTCTTT.